This TCR beta chain was sequenced in a study of preoperative IRX-2 immunotherapy in early breast cancer. The CDR3 totals 15 residues. V lost 7 bases to trimming and J lost 8 bases, with 20 bases between them. Germline V gene lookup returns CDR1 MNHGY and CDR2 SAAAGT. Indicated treatment: preoperative locoregional IRX-2 cytokine immunotherapy. Preoperative locoregional IRX-2 cytokine immunotherapy was tested in the phase Ib source study. TCRdb keeps only in-frame clones here, not all; method: immunoSEQ multiplex PCR. This table has under 35,000 clones, 82% appearing once. The clonotype comes from a human donor with breast cancer. The sample here was taken from a patient treated with IRX-2 immunotherapy. The chain employs TRBV6-8 and TRBJ1-4; D is unresolved. This CDR3 reads CASKRNYVDTEKLFF. The CDR3 nucleotides are TGTGCCAGCAAAAGGAACTACGTTGATACAGAAAAACTGTTTTTT.